This TCR beta chain was retrieved from a study of vaccination and CD4 T cells after COVID-19. About this clonotype: Its antigen remains unknown.

Treatment of the sample: approximately nine-day PBMC culture with coronavirus spike peptide pools or control peptides (ViraFEST assay). The Oncomine TCR Beta short-read assay sequenced DNA from cultured CD4+ T cells. TCRdb reprocessed the PCR reads with MiXCR, giving one entry per CDR3 protein. The table shows under 12,000 distinct CDR3 sequences, with 70% to 75% occurring only once. The TCR was taken from a human donor who had recovered from COVID-19. Material for sequencing was CD4+ T cells from blood, cultured in vitro.

As DNA, the CDR3 is TGCAGTGCTAGAGGGGCTAGCGGGAGTTACGAGCAGTACTTC. Its translation: CSARGASGSYEQYF. This chain links TRBV20-1 with TRBJ2-7; 10 bases are a match to TRBD2. Losses at the gene ends were 1 base for V and 4 bases for J; bases not matched to a gene: 4. This CDR3 contains 14 residues. Germline values: CDR1 DFQATT, CDR2 SNEGSKA (reference sequence).